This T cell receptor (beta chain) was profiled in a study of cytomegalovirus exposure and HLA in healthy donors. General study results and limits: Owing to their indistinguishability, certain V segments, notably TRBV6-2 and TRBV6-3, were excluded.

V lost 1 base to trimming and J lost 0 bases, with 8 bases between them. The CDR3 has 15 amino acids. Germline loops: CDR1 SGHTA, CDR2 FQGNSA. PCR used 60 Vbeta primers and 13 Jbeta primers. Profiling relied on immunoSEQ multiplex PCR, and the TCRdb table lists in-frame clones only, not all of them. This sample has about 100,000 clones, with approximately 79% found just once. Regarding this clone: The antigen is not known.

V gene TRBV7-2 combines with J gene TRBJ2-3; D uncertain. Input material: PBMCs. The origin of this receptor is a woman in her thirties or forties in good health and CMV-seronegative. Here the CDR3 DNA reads TGTGCCAGCAGCTTAGACGGGTCTAGCACAGATACGCAGTATTTT. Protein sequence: CASSLDGSSTDTQYF.